This is a list of T cell receptor beta chains from one sample in a study of technical replicates of blood from a handful of donors. Generated by immunoSEQ multiplex PCR, the TCRdb table keeps only in-frame clones and is missing some. The table lists 65,000 to 85,000 clones, 98% of them singletons. Sequenced: T cells isolated from PBMCs. All receptors come from a human donor in good health. Each CDR3 is given without its conserved first and last residue.

CDR3,V,J
SVSLTSGGVRDRY,TRBV29-1,TRBJ2-3
ASSRLGQGDTGELF,TRBV25-1,TRBJ2-2
ASSLEFGYNEQF,TRBV5-1,TRBJ2-1
ASSYRAEQY,TRBV28,TRBJ2-7
ASSLAGLGLGNTIY,TRBV5-1,TRBJ1-3
ASSQELAGGDIQY,TRBV4-1,TRBJ2-4
ASRVSWDRSYEQY,TRBV5-1,TRBJ2-7
ASSYSLQGETQY,TRBV6-5,TRBJ2-5
ASPRKEDGGYT,TRBV23-1,TRBJ1-2
ASSSAGGGNSPLH,TRBV5-1,TRBJ1-6
ASSQEIAEQETQY,TRBV4-1,TRBJ2-5
ASSSVGANVLT,TRBV13,TRBJ2-6
ASSQSPGVTEAF,TRBV4-1,TRBJ1-1
ASSVEEAYGYT,TRBV9,TRBJ1-2
ASTSSGANVLT,TRBV7-7,TRBJ2-6
ASSSQETQY,TRBV5-1,TRBJ2-5
ASSQGTATEAF,TRBV14,TRBJ1-1
ASSLGQGNTEAF,TRBV7-9,TRBJ1-1